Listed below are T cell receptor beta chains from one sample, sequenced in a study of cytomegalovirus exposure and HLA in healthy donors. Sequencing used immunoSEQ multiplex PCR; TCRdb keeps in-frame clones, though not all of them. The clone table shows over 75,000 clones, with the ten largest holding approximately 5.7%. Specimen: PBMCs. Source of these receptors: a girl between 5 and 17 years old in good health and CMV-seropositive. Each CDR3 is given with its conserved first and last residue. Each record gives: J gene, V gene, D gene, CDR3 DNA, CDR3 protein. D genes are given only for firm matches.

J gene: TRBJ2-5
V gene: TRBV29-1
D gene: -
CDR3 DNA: TGCAGCGGGGGACATAAAGAGACCCAGTACTTC
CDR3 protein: CSGGHKETQYF

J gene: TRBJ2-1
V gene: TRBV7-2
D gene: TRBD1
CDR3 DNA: TGTGCCAGCAGCTTAGACCACAGGGGCTACAATGAGCAGTTCTTC
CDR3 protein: CASSLDHRGYNEQFF

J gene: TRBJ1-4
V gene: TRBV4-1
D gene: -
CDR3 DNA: TGCGCCAGCAGCCCTAGATATGAAAAACTGTTTTTT
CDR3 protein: CASSPRYEKLFF

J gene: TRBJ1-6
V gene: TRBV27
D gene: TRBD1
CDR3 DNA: TGTGCCAGCAAGGGACAGGGAAGTAATTCACCCCTCCACTTT
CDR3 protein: CASKGQGSNSPLHF

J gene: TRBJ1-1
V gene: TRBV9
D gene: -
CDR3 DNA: TGTGCCAGCAGCGTAGAGGGAGAGAACACTGAAGCTTTCTTT
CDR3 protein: CASSVEGENTEAFF

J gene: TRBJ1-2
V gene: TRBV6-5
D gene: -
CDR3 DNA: TGTGCCAGCAGTTCGCCCCCGGACTATGGCTACACCTTC
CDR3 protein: CASSSPPDYGYTF

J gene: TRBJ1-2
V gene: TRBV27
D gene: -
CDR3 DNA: TGTGCCAGCAGTTTAGTAGGAGGCTATGGCTACACCTTC
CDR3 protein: CASSLVGGYGYTF

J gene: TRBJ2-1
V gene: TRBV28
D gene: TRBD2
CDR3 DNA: TGTGCCAGCAGTTTAGCGGGGGGAGGACCTGAGCAGTTCTTC
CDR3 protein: CASSLAGGGPEQFF

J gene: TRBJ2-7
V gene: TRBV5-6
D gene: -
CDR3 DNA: TGTGCCAGCAGCCCAGGGGTATCGTACGAGCAGTACTTC
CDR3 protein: CASSPGVSYEQYF

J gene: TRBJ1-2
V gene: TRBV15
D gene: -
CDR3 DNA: TGTGCCACCAGCAGAGATTTTACAGGGAATGCTCTATCCCCTTCTCCCTATGGCTACACCTTC
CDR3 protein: CATSRDFTGNALSPSPYGYTF

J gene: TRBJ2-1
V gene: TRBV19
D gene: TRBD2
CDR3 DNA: TGTGCCAGTAGTATACCCCCCCGCGGGGGGGCCGTAAATGAGCAGTTCTTC
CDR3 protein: CASSIPPRGGAVNEQFF

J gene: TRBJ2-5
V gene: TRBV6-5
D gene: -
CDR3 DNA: TGTGCCAGCAGGAGTATGGGGGCTTCCCAAGAGACCCAGTACTTC
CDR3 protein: CASRSMGASQETQYF

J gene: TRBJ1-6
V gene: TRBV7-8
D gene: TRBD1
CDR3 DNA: TGTGCCAGCAGCTTCGACTTGACAGGGAGAAGCCTCCACTTT
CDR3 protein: CASSFDLTGRSLHF

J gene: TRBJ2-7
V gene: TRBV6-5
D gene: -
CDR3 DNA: TGTGCCAGCAGTCTCCGGGACTCCCCTCACGAGCAGTACTTC
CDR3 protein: CASSLRDSPHEQYF

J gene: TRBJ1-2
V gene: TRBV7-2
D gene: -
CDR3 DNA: TGTGCCAGCAGCTTAGGGGTAGGGGTGAACTATGGCTACACCTTC
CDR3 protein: CASSLGVGVNYGYTF

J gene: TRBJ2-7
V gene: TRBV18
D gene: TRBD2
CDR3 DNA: TGTGCCAGCTCACCCCTGACTAGCACCAACGACGAGCAGTACTTC
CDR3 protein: CASSPLTSTNDEQYF

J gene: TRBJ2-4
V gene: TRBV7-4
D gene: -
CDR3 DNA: TGTGCCCCGATAAGGGGCGGGGTGACAAACATTCAGTACTTC
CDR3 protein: CAPIRGGVTNIQYF

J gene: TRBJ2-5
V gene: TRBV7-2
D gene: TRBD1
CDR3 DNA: TGTGCCAGCAGCATAGGACGGACAGGGGCCGAGACCCAGTACTTC
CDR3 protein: CASSIGRTGAETQYF

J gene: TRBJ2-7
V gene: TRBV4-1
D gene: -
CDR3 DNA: TGCGCCAGCAGCCTCTCAGGCTCGGGAGAGCAGTACTTC
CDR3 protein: CASSLSGSGEQYF

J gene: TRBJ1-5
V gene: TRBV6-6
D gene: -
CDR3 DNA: TGTGCCAGCAGTTACCCCCAGGGGCAGCCCCAGCATTTT
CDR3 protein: CASSYPQGQPQHF

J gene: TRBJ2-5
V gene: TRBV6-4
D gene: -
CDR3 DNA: TGTGCCAGAGAGGGTGGCAGGCAAGAGACCCAGTACTTC
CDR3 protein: CAREGGRQETQYF

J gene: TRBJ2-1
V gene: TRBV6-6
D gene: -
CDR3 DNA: TGTGCCAGCAGTTACTCGTCAGGGGTTAATGAGCAGTTCTTC
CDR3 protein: CASSYSSGVNEQFF